What follows are 4 T cell receptor beta chains derived from one specimen sequenced in a study of blood T cell repertoires in COVID-19. Assay used: immunoSEQ multiplex PCR; TCRdb lists only in-frame clones, some missing. The data contain more than 200,000 clones, under 90% of them seen just once; the ten biggest clones take up 4% to 4.5%. Sequenced input: peripheral blood. These receptors were taken from a man in his sixties with acute or convalescent COVID-19.

The chain uses TRBV19 and TRBJ1-2; D uncertain. With 3 bases removed from V and 8 bases from J, the gap between germline ends came to 13 bases. The CDR3 has 13 residues. Looked up from germline, CDR1 is LNHDA and CDR2 is SQIVND (reference sequence). CDR3 sequence (DNA): TGTGCCAGTAGTATGACGGATGGAGGAGGCTACACCTTC. Translated, it gives CASSMTDGGGYTF.

The chain is built from TRBV6-5 and TRBJ2-1; 8 bases are shared with TRBD2. The length of the CDR3 is 14 residues. Germline V gene data show CDR1 as MNHEY and CDR2 as SVGAGI. The trim removed 2 bases at V and 9 bases at J, leaving 6 bases unmatched. CDR3 protein: CASSYVSGMGEQFF. The CDR3 DNA follows: TGTGCCAGCAGTTACGTTAGCGGGATGGGTGAGCAGTTCTTC.

This chain's CDR3 is CASSRLAEGVRMRTQYF. The DNA of the CDR3 is TGTGCCAGCAGCCGTCTCGCAGAAGGGGTGAGAATGCGTACGCAGTATTTT. This rearrangement joins TRBV7-3 to TRBJ2-3, with D tentatively TRBD1 (5 bases). The CDR3 runs to 17 residues. Trimming removed 5 bases at V and 8 bases at J, with 26 bases between. Germline assignment: CDR1 SGHTA and CDR2 FQGTGA. Complete variable domain (other parts from reference TRBV7-3 and TRBJ2-3): GAGVSQTPSNKVTEKGKYVELRCDPISGHTALYWYRQSLGQGPEFLIYFQGTGAADDSGLPNDRFFAVRPEGSVSTLKIQRTERGDSAVYLCASSRLAEGVRMRTQYFGPGTRLTVL.

The chain uses TRBV3-1 (or the pseudogene TRBV3-2) and TRBJ1-1; 8 bases are shared with TRBD1. The CDR3 is 13 amino acids. The V and J ends lost 2 bases and 6 bases, in that order; junction bases with no gene match: 2. The germline V gene encodes CDR1 LGHDT and CDR2 YNNKEL (reference sequence). The CDR3 loop is CASSQRRGPEAFF. For the CDR3, the DNA is TGTGCCAGCAGCCAACGCAGGGGGCCTGAAGCTTTCTTT.